The subject of this entry is one T cell receptor beta chain. The sample comes from a study of response to subunit inactivated influenza vaccine. V gave up 5 bases and J gave up 7 bases; unmatched junction bases: 8. The germline V gene has CDR1 DFQATT and CDR2 SNEGSKA (reference sequence). The CDR3 is 15 residues long. Each CDR3 protein is one row after TCRdb ran MiXCR on the RT-PCR reads. The table has roughly 550,000 distinct CDR3 sequences, roughly 23% seen once. This sample also appeared in a second study, on T cells expressing NK-cell markers. That source reports: Libraries used 5'RACE template switching adding universal primer site and UMIs.

The material sequenced was CD4+ T cells sorted from PBMCs, taken 12 days after vaccination. The source of this sequence is a man in his fifties who received an inactivated influenza vaccine. V is TRBV20-1 and J is TRBJ2-2; 12 bases agree with TRBD2. This chain's CDR3 is CSAASGRAGVGELFF. In DNA form, the CDR3 reads TGCAGTGCTGCTAGCGGGAGGGCCGGAGTCGGGGAGCTGTTTTTT.